This TCR beta chain stems from a study of T cell clones after liver transplantation. On the study more broadly: Standard immunosuppression, with no induction, continued until 12-24 months after transplant.

Germline V gene lookup returns CDR1 SEHNR and CDR2 FQNEAQ (reference sequence). The V and J ends lost 5 bases and 5 bases, in that order; junction bases with no gene match: 6. The CDR3 spans 15 residues. As to this clone: Its specificity is unknown.

CD3+CD4+ and CD3+CD8+ cells were FACS-sorted from thawed unstimulated PBMCs. The study, taken as a whole, reports: Post-transplant time points were not standardized, so conclusions are preliminary.

Sequencing used immunoSEQ multiplex PCR; TCRdb keeps in-frame clones, though not all of them. The sample holds 65,000 to 80,000 clones, about 80% seen once. The sequencing here drew on CD4+ T cells from blood, taken before liver transplant. This TCR was recovered from a human donor who received a liver transplant. This chain links TRBV7-9 with TRBJ1-4; 9 bases line up with TRBD1. CDR3 in DNA: TGTGCCAGCAGCCCCGGGGACAGGGAAAATGAAAAACTGTTTTTT. It is translated as CASSPGDRENEKLFF.